The 7 T cell receptor beta chains listed next were all sequenced from one sample in a study of siplizumab effects on memory and regulatory T cells. Generated by immunoSEQ multiplex PCR, the TCRdb table keeps only in-frame clones and is missing some. The table records over 85,000 clones, around nine tenths of them present only once. Sequenced input: CD4+ T cells sorted from blood. The receptors originated from a human donor in good health.

The chain recombines TRBV10-3 with TRBJ2-4; D might be TRBD2 (6 bases). Germline CDR1 reads ENHRY; CDR2 reads SYGVKD. Trimming cost V 3 bases and J 0 bases, with 15 bases left between them. The CDR3 consists of 17 residues. The CDR3 region is CAISDSAGTAAKNIQYF. The CDR3, as DNA: TGTGCCATCAGTGACTCCGCCGGGACTGCAGCCAAAAACATTCAGTACTTC.

V usage is TRBV28 and J usage is TRBJ2-7, with D possibly being TRBD2 (6 bases). The V and J ends lost 5 bases and 13 bases respectively, with 15 bases between them. Per germline, CDR1 MDHEN and CDR2 SYDVKM. This CDR3 has 11 amino acids. CDR3 coding DNA: TGTGCCAGCAGTCAGTTTTCCGGGACTTACTTC. This encodes CASSQFSGTYF.

This clone was recorded only once. The chain is built from TRBV6-5 and TRBJ2-5, with 7 nucleotides matching TRBD2. The DNA matches TRBJ2-7 better at its end, which makes the J call doubtful. CDR3 size: 12 residues. Germline CDR1 reads MNHEY; CDR2 reads SVGAGI. Here the CDR3 reads CASRDYPYEQYF. DNA for the CDR3: TGTGCCAGCCGGGACTACCCCTACGAGCAGTACTTC.

The rearrangement joins TRBV10-2 to TRBJ2-3, with D maybe TRBD2 (6 bases). The CDR3 spans 18 residues. CDR1 is WSHSY, CDR2 SAAADI, per germline. V was trimmed by 0 bases and J by 0 bases, leaving 16 bases between them. CDR3 sequence: CASSESGPLAESTDTQYF. CDR3 bases: TGCGCCAGCAGTGAGTCGGGACCCTTAGCGGAAAGCACAGATACGCAGTATTTT.

This rearrangement joins TRBV7-8 to TRBJ2-5; D possibly corresponds to TRBD1 (5 bases). Between the trimmed V and J ends, which lost 2 bases and 7 bases, there was a span of 8 bases. The CDR3 totals 12 residues. Germline lookup yields CDR1 SGHVS and CDR2 FQNEAQ. The CDR3 DNA sequence: TGTGCCAGCAGCTTACAGGGTTGGACCCAGTACTTC. Protein product: CASSLQGWTQYF.

This rearrangement joins TRBV18 to TRBJ2-1; no firm D call. The CDR3 spans 12 residues. V lost 4 bases, J lost 8 bases, and 9 bases lay in between. Germline V gives CDR1 KGHSH, CDR2 LQKENI. The CDR3 here is CASSRPSDEQFF. In DNA, the CDR3 is TGTGCCAGCTCACGACCCAGCGATGAGCAGTTCTTC.

The genes are TRBV5-1 and TRBJ2-1, with 8 bases fitting TRBD2. Germline loops: CDR1 SGHRS, CDR2 YFSETQ. Germline trimming cut 0 bases from V and 0 bases from J; bases unmatched to any gene: 5. The CDR3 consists of 17 residues. DNA of the CDR3: TGCGCCAGCAGCTTGGTACTAGCGGTTAGCTCCTACAATGAGCAGTTCTTC. Translated: CASSLVLAVSSYNEQFF.